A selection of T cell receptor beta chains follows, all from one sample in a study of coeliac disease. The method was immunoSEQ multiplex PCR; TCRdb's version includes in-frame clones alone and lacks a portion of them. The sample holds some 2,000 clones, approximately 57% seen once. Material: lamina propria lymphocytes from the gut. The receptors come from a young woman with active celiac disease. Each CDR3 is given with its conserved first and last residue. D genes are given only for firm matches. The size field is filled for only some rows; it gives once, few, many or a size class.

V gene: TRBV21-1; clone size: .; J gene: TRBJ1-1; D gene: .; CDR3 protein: CASSKDRVVNTEAFF; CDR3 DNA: TGTGCCAGCAGCAAAGATCGGGTGGTGAACACTGAAGCTTTCTTT
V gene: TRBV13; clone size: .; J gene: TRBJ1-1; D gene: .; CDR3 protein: CASSSYRYWDTEAFF; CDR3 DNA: TGTGCCAGCAGCTCTTACAGGTACTGGGACACTGAAGCTTTCTTT
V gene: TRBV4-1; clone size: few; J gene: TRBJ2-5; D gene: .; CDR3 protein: CASSHQGRQETQYF; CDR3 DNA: TGCGCCAGCAGCCACCAGGGCCGGCAAGAGACCCAGTACTTC
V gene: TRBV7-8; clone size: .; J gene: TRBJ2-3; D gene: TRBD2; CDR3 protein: CASSLVLLAGPFTDTQYF; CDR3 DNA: TGTGCCAGCAGCTTAGTTCTCTTAGCGGGGCCTTTCACAGATACGCAGTATTTT
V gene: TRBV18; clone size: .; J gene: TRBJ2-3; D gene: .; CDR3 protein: CASSQGDADTQYF; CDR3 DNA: TGTGCCAGCTCACAGGGAGACGCAGATACGCAGTATTTT
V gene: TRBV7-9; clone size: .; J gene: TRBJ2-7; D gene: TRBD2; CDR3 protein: CASLGGDYEQYF; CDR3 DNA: TGTGCCAGCCTCGGGGGGGACTACGAGCAGTACTTC
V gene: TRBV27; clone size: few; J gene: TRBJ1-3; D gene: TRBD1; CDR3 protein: CASSPDPTGGYGNTIYF; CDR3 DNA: TGTGCCAGCAGTCCAGATCCTACAGGGGGCTACGGAAACACCATATATTTT
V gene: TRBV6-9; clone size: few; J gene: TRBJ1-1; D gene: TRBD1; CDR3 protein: CASSNPYRGRNTEAFF; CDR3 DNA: TGTGCCAGCAGTAACCCTTACAGGGGGCGCAACACTGAAGCTTTCTTT
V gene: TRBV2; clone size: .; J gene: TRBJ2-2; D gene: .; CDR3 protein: CASSGQGGTGELFF; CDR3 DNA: TGTGCCAGCAGTGGGCAGGGGGGCACCGGGGAGCTGTTTTTT
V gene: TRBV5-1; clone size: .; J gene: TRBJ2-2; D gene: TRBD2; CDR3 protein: CASSLGGSSTGELFF; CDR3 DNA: TGCGCCAGCAGCTTGGGCGGGAGCAGCACCGGGGAGCTGTTTTTT
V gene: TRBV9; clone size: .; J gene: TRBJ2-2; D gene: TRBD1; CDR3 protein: CASSVARDRGNTGELFF; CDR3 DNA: TGTGCCAGCAGCGTAGCGCGGGACAGGGGGAACACCGGGGAGCTGTTTTTT
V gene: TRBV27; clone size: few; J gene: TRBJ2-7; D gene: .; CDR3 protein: CASSWGTLYEQYF; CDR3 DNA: TGTGCCAGCAGTTGGGGGACACTCTACGAGCAGTACTTC